The 5 T cell receptor beta chains below come from one sample, sequenced in a study of preoperative IRX-2 immunotherapy in early breast cancer. The treatment here: preoperative locoregional IRX-2 cytokine immunotherapy. TCRdb's table, derived via immunoSEQ multiplex PCR, lists solely in-frame clones and lacks some. The repertoire holds more than 20,000 clones, with approximately 90% as singletons. Here the sequenced sample was tumor tissue, taken after IRX-2 immunotherapy. These receptors were taken from a human donor with breast cancer.

This rearrangement joins TRBV7-8 to TRBJ1-6, with D perhaps matching TRBD1 (5 bases). The CDR3 runs to 16 residues. The germline V and J ends were trimmed by 5 bases and 3 bases, with 14 bases remaining between them. Germline CDR1 reads SGHVS; CDR2 reads FQNEAQ. CDR3 sequence reads: CASSHRDGNYNSPLHF. DNA of the CDR3: TGTGCCAGCAGCCACCGGGACGGGAACTATAATTCACCCCTCCACTTT.

This clone has only a few counts. V is TRBV30 and J is TRBJ1-3; D ambiguous. The CDR3 loop spans 12 amino acids. The germline V and J ends were trimmed by 4 bases and 3 bases, with 7 bases remaining between them. Germline lookup yields CDR1 GTSNPN and CDR2 SVGIG (reference sequence). CDR3 nucleotide sequence: TGTGCCTGGAAAGGGATTGGAAACACCATATATTTT. It yields the protein CAWKGIGNTIYF. The whole variable domain, filled in from reference TRBV30 and TRBJ1-3, reads SQTIHQWPATLVQPVGSPLSLECTVEGTSNPNLYWYRQAAGRGLQLLFYSVGIGQISSEVPQNLSASRPQDRQFILSSKKLLLSDSGFYLCAWKGIGNTIYFGEGSWLTVV.

CDR3 sequence (DNA): TGCAGCGTTGTGGGGGACTACAATGAGCAGTTCTTC. Translation gives CSVVGDYNEQFF. The chain couples TRBV29-1 to TRBJ2-1; D is possibly TRBD1 or TRBD2 (5 bases each). The V gene's germline CDR1 is SQVTM and CDR2 ANQGSEA. The CDR3 has 12 residues. Between the trimmed V and J ends, which lost 4 bases and 3 bases, there was a span of 7 bases.

The chain combines TRBV11-2 with TRBJ2-7; maybe TRBD2 (5 bases). CDR3 size: 15 residues. Germline values: CDR1 SGHAT, CDR2 FQNNGV. V was clipped by 5 bases and J by 4 bases, with 18 bases between them. DNA for the CDR3: TGTGCCAGCAGCCCTCTCGGCGAGCGGAGTTACGAGCAGTACTTC. It encodes CASSPLGERSYEQYF.

This chain links TRBV5-4 with TRBJ1-2; D is possibly TRBD1 (6 bases). The CDR3 consists of 14 residues. Trimming removed 3 bases at V and 5 bases at J, with 14 bases between. Germline assignment: CDR1 SGHNT and CDR2 YYREEE (reference sequence). For the CDR3, the DNA is TGTGCCAGCAGCTCCCTGGGGGGGCCTTATGGCTACACCTTC. Protein: CASSSLGGPYGYTF.